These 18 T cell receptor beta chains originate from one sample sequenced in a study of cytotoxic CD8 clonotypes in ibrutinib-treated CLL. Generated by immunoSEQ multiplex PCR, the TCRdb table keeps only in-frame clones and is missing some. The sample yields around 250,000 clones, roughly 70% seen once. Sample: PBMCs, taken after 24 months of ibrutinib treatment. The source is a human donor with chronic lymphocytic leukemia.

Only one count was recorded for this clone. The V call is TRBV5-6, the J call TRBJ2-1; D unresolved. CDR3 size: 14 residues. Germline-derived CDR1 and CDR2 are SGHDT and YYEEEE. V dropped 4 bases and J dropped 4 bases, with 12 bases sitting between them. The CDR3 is CASSLRSFYNEQFF. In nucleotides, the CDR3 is TGTGCCAGCAGCCTCCGAAGCTTTTACAATGAGCAGTTCTTC.

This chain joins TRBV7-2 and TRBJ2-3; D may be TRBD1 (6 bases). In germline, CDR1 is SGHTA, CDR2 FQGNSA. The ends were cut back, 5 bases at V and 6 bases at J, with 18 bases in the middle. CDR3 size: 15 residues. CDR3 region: CASSPRQALRDTQYF. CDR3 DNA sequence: TGTGCCAGCAGCCCCCGACAGGCTCTTAGGGATACGCAGTATTTT.

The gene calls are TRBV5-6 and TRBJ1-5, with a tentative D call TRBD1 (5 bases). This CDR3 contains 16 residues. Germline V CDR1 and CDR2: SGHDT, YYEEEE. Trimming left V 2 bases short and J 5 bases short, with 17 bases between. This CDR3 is CASSLGAGLSDQPQHF. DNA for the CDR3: TGTGCCAGCAGCTTAGGAGCAGGGCTATCGGATCAGCCCCAGCATTTT.

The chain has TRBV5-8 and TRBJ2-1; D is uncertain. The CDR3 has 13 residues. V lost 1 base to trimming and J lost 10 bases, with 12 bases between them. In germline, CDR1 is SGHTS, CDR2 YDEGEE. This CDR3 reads CASSLPLMSEQFF. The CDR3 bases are TGTGCCAGCAGCTTGCCCCTAATGTCCGAGCAGTTCTTC.

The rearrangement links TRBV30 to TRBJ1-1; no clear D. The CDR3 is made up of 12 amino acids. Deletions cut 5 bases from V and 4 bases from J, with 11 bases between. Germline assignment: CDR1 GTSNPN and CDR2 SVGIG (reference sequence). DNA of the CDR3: TGTGCCTGGGCCCCTCGGGGCACTGAAGCTTTCTTT. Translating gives CAWAPRGTEAFF.

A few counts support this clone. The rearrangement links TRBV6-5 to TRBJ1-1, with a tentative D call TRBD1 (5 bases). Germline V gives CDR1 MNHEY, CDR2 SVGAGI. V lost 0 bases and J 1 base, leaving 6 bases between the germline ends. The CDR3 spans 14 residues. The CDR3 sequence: CASSYSTENTEAFF. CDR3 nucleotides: TGTGCCAGCAGTTACTCGACAGAGAACACTGAAGCTTTCTTT.

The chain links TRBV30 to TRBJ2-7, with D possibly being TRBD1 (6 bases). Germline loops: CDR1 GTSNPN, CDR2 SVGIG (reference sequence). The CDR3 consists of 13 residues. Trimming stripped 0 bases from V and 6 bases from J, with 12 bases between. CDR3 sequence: CAWSVGGLTEQYF. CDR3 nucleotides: TGTGCCTGGAGTGTTGGGGGCCTTACCGAGCAGTACTTC.

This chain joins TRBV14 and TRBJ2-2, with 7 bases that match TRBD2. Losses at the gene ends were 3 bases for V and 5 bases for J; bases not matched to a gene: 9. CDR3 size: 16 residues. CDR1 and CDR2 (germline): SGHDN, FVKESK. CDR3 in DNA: TGTGCCAGCAGCCATGTACGGTCGGGGGGAACCGGGGAGCTGTTTTTT. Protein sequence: CASSHVRSGGTGELFF. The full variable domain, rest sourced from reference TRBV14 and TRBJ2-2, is EAGVTQFPSHSVIEKGQTVTLRCDPISGHDNLYWYRRVMGKEIKFLLHFVKESKQDESGMPNNRFLAERTGGTYSTLKVQPAELEDSGVYFCASSHVRSGGTGELFFGEGSRLTVL.

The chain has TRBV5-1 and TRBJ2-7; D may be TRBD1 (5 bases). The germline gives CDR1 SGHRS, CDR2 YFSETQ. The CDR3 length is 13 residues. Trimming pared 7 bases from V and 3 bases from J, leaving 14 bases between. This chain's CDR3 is CASRSSRDYEQYF. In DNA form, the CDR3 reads TGCGCCAGCCGCTCCAGCAGGGACTACGAGCAGTACTTC.

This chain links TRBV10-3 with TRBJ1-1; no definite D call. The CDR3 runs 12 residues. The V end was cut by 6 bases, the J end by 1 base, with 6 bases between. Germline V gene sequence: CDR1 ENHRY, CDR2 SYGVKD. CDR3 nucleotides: TGTGCCATCAGGGTAGGGAACACTGAAGCTTTCTTT. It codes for CAIRVGNTEAFF.

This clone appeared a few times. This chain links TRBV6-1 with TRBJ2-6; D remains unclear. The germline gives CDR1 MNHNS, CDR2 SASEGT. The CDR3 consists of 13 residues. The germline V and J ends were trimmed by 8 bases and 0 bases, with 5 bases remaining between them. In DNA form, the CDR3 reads TGTGCCAGCGGGGACTCTGGGGCCAACGTCCTGACTTTC. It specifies CASGDSGANVLTF.

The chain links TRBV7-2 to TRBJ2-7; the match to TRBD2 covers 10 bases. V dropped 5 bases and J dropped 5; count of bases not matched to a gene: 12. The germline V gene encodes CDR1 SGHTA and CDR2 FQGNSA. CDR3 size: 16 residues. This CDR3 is CASSLAAGGLYDEQYF. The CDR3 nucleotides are TGTGCCAGCAGCCTCGCAGCGGGAGGGCTGTATGACGAGCAGTACTTC.

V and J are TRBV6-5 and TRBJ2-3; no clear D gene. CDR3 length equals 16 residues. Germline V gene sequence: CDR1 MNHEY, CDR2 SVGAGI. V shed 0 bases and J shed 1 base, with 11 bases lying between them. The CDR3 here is CASSYSMGTGTDTQYF. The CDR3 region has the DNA TGTGCCAGCAGTTACTCGATGGGAACGGGCACAGATACGCAGTATTTT.

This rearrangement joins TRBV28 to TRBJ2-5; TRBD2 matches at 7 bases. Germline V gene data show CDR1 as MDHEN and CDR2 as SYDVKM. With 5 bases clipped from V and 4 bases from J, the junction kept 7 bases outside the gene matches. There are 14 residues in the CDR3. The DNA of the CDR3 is TGTGCCAGCAGTGCCGGGAGGCGCTCAGAGACCCAGTACTTC. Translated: CASSAGRRSETQYF. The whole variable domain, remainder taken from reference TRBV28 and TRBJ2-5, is DVKVTQSSRYLVKRTGEKVFLECVQDMDHENMFWYRQDPGLGLRLIYFSYDVKMKEKGDIPEGYSVSREKKERFSLILESASTNQTSMYLCASSAGRRSETQYFGPGTRLLVL.

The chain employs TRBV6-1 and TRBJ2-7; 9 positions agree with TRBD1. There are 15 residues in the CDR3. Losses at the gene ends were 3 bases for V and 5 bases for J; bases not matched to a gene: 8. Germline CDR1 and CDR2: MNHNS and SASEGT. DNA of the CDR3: TGTGCCAGCAGTGACTCTCCGGGACAGGGCCACGAGCAGTACTTC. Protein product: CASSDSPGQGHEQYF.

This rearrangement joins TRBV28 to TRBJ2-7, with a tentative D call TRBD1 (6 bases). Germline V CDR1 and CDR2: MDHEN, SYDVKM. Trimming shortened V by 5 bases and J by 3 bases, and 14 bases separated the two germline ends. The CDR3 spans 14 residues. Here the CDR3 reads CASSPRTGSYEQYF. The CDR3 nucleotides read TGTGCCAGCAGTCCGCGAACAGGGAGCTACGAGCAGTACTTC.

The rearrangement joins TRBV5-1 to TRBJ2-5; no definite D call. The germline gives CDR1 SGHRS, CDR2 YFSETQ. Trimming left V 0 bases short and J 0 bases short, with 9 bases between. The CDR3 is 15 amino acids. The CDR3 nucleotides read TGCGCCAGCAGCTTGGGACACTTGTACCAAGAGACCCAGTACTTC. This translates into CASSLGHLYQETQYF.

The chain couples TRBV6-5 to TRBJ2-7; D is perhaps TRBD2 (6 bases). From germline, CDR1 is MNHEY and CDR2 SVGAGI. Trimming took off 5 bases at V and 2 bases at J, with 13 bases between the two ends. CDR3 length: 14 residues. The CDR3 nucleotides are TGTGCCAGCAGTACCGGGACTGGCCCCTACGAGCAGTACTTC. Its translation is CASSTGTGPYEQYF.